Sequencing of this TCR beta chain was carried out in a study of CD8 T cells in ankylosing spondylitis. Quantitative barcoded 5'-RACE was used to prepare TCR beta libraries. TCRdb re-analysed the 5' RACE reads in MiXCR, keeping a single row per CDR3 protein. Found here are about 150,000 distinct CDR3 sequences, more than 40% of them singletons; the top ten hold roughly 15%. The CDR3 loop spans 17 amino acids. V shed 2 bases and J shed 5 bases, with 23 bases lying between them. Germline V gene lookup returns CDR1 SGHKS and CDR2 YYEKEE (reference sequence). Overall study findings and caveats: Disease-linked clones had a CD8+ phenotype and relatively low frequency in peripheral blood. A TCR beta motif of several highly homologous variants seemed to mark ankylosing spondylitis blood. The authors reported significant enrichment of disease-linked clones in matched ankylosing spondylitis synovial fluid.

To note about this clonotype: Its antigen is still unknown.

The genes are TRBV5-5 and TRBJ2-7; tentative D call: TRBD1 (5 bases). The TCR originated in a male donor with ankylosing spondylitis. The sequencing input was synovial fluid, either unsorted or a sorted T cell fraction (not recorded which). CDR3 in amino acids: CASSFHPYPQGTDEQYF. CDR3 in DNA: TGTGCCAGCAGCTTTCACCCCTACCCTCAGGGCACGGACGAGCAGTACTTC.